A selection of T cell receptor beta chains follows, all from one sample in a study of blood T cell repertoires in COVID-19. The data were produced by immunoSEQ multiplex PCR, yet TCRdb's version contains in-frame clones alone and is incomplete. The data hold some 190,000 clones, with over 70% observed a single time. The sequencing sample was made of PBMCs or T cells enriched from blood (not recorded which). Receptors originate from a man in his sixties who had been exposed to COVID-19. Each CDR3 is given with its conserved first and last residue.

CDR3 protein,V gene
CASSPQASSSSYNEQFF,TRBV19
CSAGWGQGGNEQYF,TRBV29-1
CASEEGSETLRSNQPQHF,TRBV14
CASSLTEGSGRARDTQYF,TRBV7-2
CASSAPSGQINQPQHF,TRBV6-1
CASSLEVAAASPRNIQYF,TRBV7-2
CASGFGGSTDTQYF,TRBV2
CASRGQGRTEAFF,TRBV12-3/TRBV12-4
CASTEPRDRDRETQYF,TRBV10-1
CASSLASPNSPLHF,TRBV5-1
CASSLFDRPPTGSPLHF,TRBV7-8
CASSLPRTRPMAITGELFF,TRBV6-6
CASSFVGGGRSTDTQYF,TRBV11-2
CASSARTGLVNTIYF,TRBV27
CAWSVGGPDTNSGNTIYF,TRBV30
CASSQVSGYGELFF,TRBV3-1/TRBV3-2
CASSLLTVNTEAFF,TRBV5-1
CASSEFRGQFTSGYTF,TRBV6-1
CASSSLGGLGDTQYF,TRBV28
CAWSSGVAGALASQYF,TRBV30